These 23 T cell receptor beta chains were sequenced from one sample in a study of glioma-infiltrating T cells. Using RNA template, CDR3s of TCR alpha and beta were amplified with iRepertoire arm-PCR. From the multiplex PCR reads, TCRdb called clonotypes with MiXCR, one entry per CDR3 protein. The table includes more than 95,000 distinct CDR3 sequences, about 30% detected once. What was sequenced was glioma tissue, nonneoplastic brain tissue, or PBMCs (not recorded which). Receptor source: a human donor with low-grade glioma or glioblastoma, undergoing nonglioma brain surgery, or in good health (not recorded which).

The genes are TRBV20-1 and TRBJ2-7; D is unclear. The V end was cut by 0 bases, the J end by 2 bases, with 11 bases between. The CDR3 runs to 14 residues. Germline CDR1 is DFQATT and CDR2 is SNEGSKA (reference sequence). This CDR3 reads CSARDPRRTYEQYF. For the CDR3, the DNA is TGCAGTGCTAGAGATCCAAGACGGACCTACGAGCAGTACTTC.

This clonotype was seen a few times. CDR3 coding DNA: TGCAGCGTTGAAGCGGGGACAGCATATGGCTACACCTTC. It encodes CSVEAGTAYGYTF. This chain uses TRBV29-1 with TRBJ1-2, with TRBD1 matching over 7 bases. There are 13 residues in the CDR3. V shed 1 base and J 5 bases; nucleotides not matched to a gene: 4. Germline lookup yields CDR1 SQVTM and CDR2 ANQGSEA.

A word on this clonotype: A junction boundary mismatches the germline segment, possibly from a read error. V and J are TRBV5-4 and TRBJ2-3, with D uncertain. Germline V gives CDR1 SGHNT, CDR2 YYREEE (reference sequence). CDR3 length: 14 amino acids. The CDR3 nucleotides read TGTGCCGGCAGCTTTCCCGTTCCCACAGATACGCAGTATTTT. It is translated as CAGSFPVPTDTQYF.

This clonotype was observed a handful of times. The chain employs TRBV7-9 and TRBJ2-5; 7 nucleotides align to TRBD1. The J segment lost 5 bases and the V segment lost 3 bases, leaving 3 bases of the junction unmatched. This CDR3 has 13 residues. Germline CDR1 SEHNR, CDR2 FQNEAQ (reference sequence). In DNA, the CDR3 is TGTGCCAGCAGCTTTACAGGGGAGGAGACCCAGTACTTC. Amino acids: CASSFTGEETQYF.

This clonotype was recorded a few times. CDR3 region: CASSGIRADTQYF. The CDR3 DNA reads as TGTGCCAGCAGCGGCATAAGGGCAGATACGCAGTATTTT. This chain links TRBV9 with TRBJ2-3; no reliable D call. Germline V gene sequence: CDR1 SGDLS, CDR2 YYNGEE. V shed 3 bases and J shed 4 bases, with 9 bases lying between them. CDR3 length: 13 residues.

This clonotype occurred many times. The chain employs TRBV6-8 and TRBJ2-5; 8 bases line up with TRBD1. The CDR3 is made up of 15 amino acids. Germline CDR1 is MNHGY and CDR2 is SAAAGT. V was clipped by 2 bases and J by 3 bases; unmatched bases: 5. CDR3 in DNA: TGTGCCAGCAGTTACAGATTACAGGGGGAAGAGACCCAGTACTTC. This encodes CASSYRLQGEETQYF.

This clonotype was recorded many times. V and J are TRBV7-2 and TRBJ2-5, with a tentative D call TRBD2 (6 bases). CDR1 is SGHTA and CDR2 is FQGNSA in the germline V gene. The CDR3 extends over 12 amino acids. V was cut by 2 bases and J by 14 bases, with 15 bases left in between. This CDR3 reads CASSLTGGRKYF. As DNA, the CDR3 is TGTGCCAGCAGCTTAACCGGGGGAAGGAAATACTTC.

This clonotype occurred a few times. V gene TRBV18 combines with J gene TRBJ2-5; 12 bases are a match to TRBD2. V lost 2 bases and J lost 3; bases outside the gene matches: 4. The CDR3 is 16 amino acids. Germline-derived CDR1 and CDR2 are KGHSH and LQKENI. CDR3 DNA sequence: TGTGCCAGCTCACCATCTAGCGGGGGGGCCAAAGAGACCCAGTACTTC. Protein product: CASSPSSGGAKETQYF. Supplemented by reference TRBV18 and TRBJ2-5, the full variable domain reads NAGVMQNPRHLVRRRGQEARLRCSPMKGHSHVYWYRQLPEEGLKFMVYLQKENIIDESGMPKERFSAEFPKEGPSILRIQQVVRGDSAAYFCASSPSSGGAKETQYFGPGTRLLVL.

About this clonotype itself: A clone one base away is much larger, so this may be a read error. DNA for the CDR3: TGTGCCAGCTCAACCAGGGGTGACGACGAGCAGTACTTC. Translated: CASSTRGDDEQYF. The chain is built from TRBV18 and TRBJ2-7, with TRBD1 as a possible D gene (6 bases). The CDR3 totals 13 residues. Per the germline V gene, CDR1 is KGHSH and CDR2 is LQKENI. V dropped 5 bases and J dropped 5 bases, with 13 bases sitting between them.

This clonotype was seen a handful of times. The chain employs TRBV7-9 and TRBJ2-3; 9 nucleotides match TRBD2. This CDR3 region has 15 residues. J gave up 10 bases and V 1 base, and 9 bases lay outside the gene matches. Germline lookup yields CDR1 SEHNR and CDR2 FQNEAQ (reference sequence). The CDR3 loop is CASSLGGLAQVSQYF. The CDR3 DNA sequence: TGTGCCAGCAGCTTAGGAGGACTAGCGCAGGTATCGCAGTATTTT.

This clonotype has at least ten counts. The chain uses TRBV10-3 and TRBJ2-5, with 9 bases matching TRBD1. The J segment lost 6 bases and the V segment lost 5 bases, leaving 7 bases of the junction unmatched. In germline, CDR1 is ENHRY, CDR2 SYGVKD. The CDR3 is 14 residues long. The DNA for the CDR3 is TGTGCCATCAGTCCGGGACAGGGATTGAAGACCCAGTACTTC. This encodes CAISPGQGLKTQYF.

V gene TRBV5-1 combines with J gene TRBJ2-5; D may be TRBD1 (5 bases). Trimming left V 0 bases short and J 5 bases short, with 17 bases between. The germline CDR1 and CDR2 sequences are SGHRS and YFSETQ. The CDR3 is made up of 16 amino acids. This chain's CDR3 is CASSLGGSQGTETQYF. The DNA of the CDR3 is TGCGCCAGCAGCTTGGGTGGTTCCCAGGGTACGGAGACCCAGTACTTC.

In its sample, this clonotype was seen many times. The genes are TRBV6-1 and TRBJ2-3, with 11 bases fitting TRBD2. Per germline, CDR1 MNHNS and CDR2 SASEGT. The CDR3 consists of 14 residues. V lost 6 bases and J lost 3; bases outside the gene matches: 2. The CDR3 region is CASSLAGGTDTQYF. The CDR3 DNA is TGTGCCAGCAGCTTAGCGGGGGGGACAGATACGCAGTATTTT.

This clonotype was observed many times. The rearrangement joins TRBV2 to TRBJ2-7, with D hard to call. CDR3 size: 14 residues. Germline CDR1 and CDR2: SNHLY and FYNNEI. The V gene lost 1 base and the J gene lost 3 bases, with 10 bases spanning the gap. CDR3 sequence reads: CASSEGRRVYEQYF. For the CDR3, the DNA is TGTGCCAGCAGTGAAGGCCGCCGGGTCTACGAGCAGTACTTC.

The CDR3 DNA reads TGTGCCAGCAGGAGGCGGGGGGGCCTCGATGAGCAGTTCTTC. This sequence encodes CASRRRGGLDEQFF. This chain links TRBV7-9 with TRBJ2-1; 9 nucleotides match TRBD2. The CDR3 extends over 14 amino acids. Germline V CDR1 and CDR2: SEHNR, FQNEAQ (reference sequence). Losses at the gene ends were 6 bases for V and 8 bases for J; bases not matched to a gene: 8.

This clonotype came up a few times. V gene TRBV2 combines with J gene TRBJ1-5; TRBD1 is a possible D gene (6 bases). From germline, CDR1 is SNHLY and CDR2 FYNNEI. The CDR3 is 15 residues long. The V end was cut by 3 bases, the J end by 8 bases, with 17 bases between. The CDR3 loop reads CASSDRGKGGEPQHF. CDR3 DNA sequence: TGTGCCAGCAGTGATAGGGGGAAGGGGGGAGAGCCCCAGCATTTT.

The V call is TRBV5-1, the J call TRBJ2-7; a weak D match, TRBD1 (6 bases). Germline V lookup: CDR1 SGHRS, CDR2 YFSETQ. V dropped 7 bases and J dropped 8 bases, with 13 bases sitting between them. CDR3 length: 11 residues. The CDR3 sequence: CASAGENKQYF. CDR3 sequence (DNA): TGCGCCAGCGCAGGGGAAAATAAGCAGTACTTC.

This clonotype was seen a handful of times. V and J are TRBV4-3 and TRBJ2-1; D remains unclear. V shed 0 bases and J shed 2 bases, with 17 bases lying between them. CDR3 length: 18 amino acids. CDR1 and CDR2 (germline): LGHNA, YSLEER. In DNA, the CDR3 is TGCGCCAGCAGCCAAGATAAGGGTCTAGGTTCCCCCTACAATGAGCAGTTCTTC. It yields the protein CASSQDKGLGSPYNEQFF.

This clonotype was recorded a few times. This sequence joins TRBV29-1 and TRBJ1-2; D is undetermined. The CDR3 loop spans 17 amino acids. V lost 7 bases and J lost 0, with 24 bases in between. Germline CDR1 and CDR2: SQVTM and ANQGSEA. Here the CDR3 reads CSAPTSGRKRTNYGYTF. Here the CDR3 DNA reads TGCAGCGCTCCAACTTCCGGGAGGAAGAGGACTAACTATGGCTACACCTTC. Full variable domain (rest looked up from reference TRBV29-1 and TRBJ1-2): SAVISQKPSRDICQRGTSLTIQCQVDSQVTMMFWYRQQPGQSLTLIATANQGSEATYESGFVIDKFPISRPNLTFSTLTVSNMSPEDSSIYLCSAPTSGRKRTNYGYTFGSGTRLTVV.

Worth noting for this clonotype: A much larger clone sits a single nucleotide away, making a read error possible. Written as DNA, the CDR3 is TGTGGCAGCAGGCCCGAGAACTCACGCCAGCCCCAGCATTTT. Its protein is CGSRPENSRQPQHF. The gene calls are TRBV6-2 or TRBV6-3 and TRBJ1-5; D is undetermined. Germline values: CDR1 MNHEY, CDR2 SVGEGT. CDR3 size: 14 residues.

Points on this clonotype: A much larger clone lies a single base off, so this may be a read error. The chain is built from TRBV24-1 and TRBJ2-1; D uncertain. The CDR3 sequence is 14 residues long. Germline CDR1 reads KGHDR; CDR2 reads SFDVKD. V lost 6 bases and J 9 bases, leaving 17 bases between the germline ends. The CDR3 DNA reads TGTGCCACCAGTTCCGATCGGGTTTCAGGTGAGCAGTTCTTC. The encoded protein is CATSSDRVSGEQFF.

Turning to this clonotype: A junction boundary mismatches the germline segment, possibly from a read error. The genes are TRBV6-2 or TRBV6-3 and TRBJ2-3, with 15 bases aligning to TRBD2. Germline values: CDR1 MNHEY, CDR2 SVGEGT. The length of the CDR3 is 16 residues. CDR3 bases: TGCGCCAGCAGCCCGGACGGGACTAGCGGGGGGGATACGCAGTATTTT. This sequence encodes CASSPDGTSGGDTQYF.

The chain recombines TRBV4-3 with TRBJ2-3; possibly TRBD1 for D (5 bases). This CDR3 spans 15 amino acids. Trimming shortened V by 4 bases and J by 2 bases, and 13 bases separated the two germline ends. Germline-derived CDR1 and CDR2 are LGHNA and YSLEER. The CDR3: CASSPPTENTDTQYF. The CDR3, as DNA: TGCGCCAGCAGCCCGCCGACAGAAAACACAGATACGCAGTATTTT.